This record concerns one T cell receptor (beta chain) sequence. Its cognate antigen is unknown. V lost 2 bases and J lost 3, with 11 bases in between. Germline lookup yields CDR1 SGHRS and CDR2 YFSETQ. The CDR3 runs to 15 residues. The data were obtained in a study of beta chain features in type 1 diabetes. Study-level findings and limits: The study found moderately but significantly shorter TCRB CDR3s in all four CD4+ subsets of Type 1 diabetes patients.

Expressed TCRB transcripts were sequenced because the entire RNA isolate underwent reverse transcription. Assay used: immunoSEQ multiplex PCR; TCRdb lists only in-frame clones, some missing. This sample has 300,000 or so clones, with approximately 13% found just once. The V gene is TRBV5-1, the J gene TRBJ2-2, with D hard to call. This receptor was obtained from a woman younger than 35 with type 1 diabetes. Sequenced sample: naive CD4+ T cells from blood. CDR3 loop: CASSFKRRDTGELFF. The CDR3 DNA sequence: TGCGCCAGCAGCTTCAAGCGTCGGGACACCGGGGAGCTGTTTTTT.